Following are 32 T cell receptor beta chains from one sample sequenced in a study of blood T cell repertoires in COVID-19. Profiling relied on immunoSEQ multiplex PCR, and the TCRdb table lists in-frame clones only, not all of them. The data contain about 270,000 clones, around nine tenths of them singletons. The sequencing input was peripheral blood. The source of these receptors is a middle-aged man with active or convalescent COVID-19.

The chain carries TRBV7-2 and TRBJ2-3, with D uncertain. Trimming left V 6 bases short and J 5 bases short, with 12 bases between. The CDR3 covers 13 residues. CDR1 SGHTA and CDR2 FQGNSA come from the germline V gene. The CDR3 loop is CASSGSPGDTQYF. In DNA, the CDR3 is TGTGCCAGCAGTGGCTCACCGGGAGATACGCAGTATTTT.

The chain uses TRBV9 and TRBJ2-1, with a possible D match to TRBD2 (6 bases). The CDR3 spans 17 residues. Trimming removed 0 bases from V and 4 bases from J, with 17 bases in between. Germline CDR1 is SGDLS and CDR2 is YYNGEE. The CDR3 nucleotides read TGTGCCAGCAGCGTAGCTAGCGAAGCTTTTAATTACAATGAGCAGTTCTTC. Translation: CASSVASEAFNYNEQFF.

This chain links TRBV18 with TRBJ2-1; 8 nucleotides align to TRBD1. The CDR3 sequence is 15 residues long. The V gene end was trimmed by 2 bases and the J gene end by 9 bases; junction bases not matched to a gene: 9. Germline V gene data show CDR1 as KGHSH and CDR2 as LQKENI. This chain's CDR3 is CASSPAPGQEGEQFF. For the CDR3, the DNA is TGTGCCAGCTCACCAGCACCGGGACAGGAGGGTGAGCAGTTCTTC.

In nucleotides, the CDR3 is TGTGCCACCAGCAGTCATAACTATGGCTACACCTTC. Its protein product is CATSSHNYGYTF. This chain uses TRBV15 with TRBJ1-2; D gene uncertain. The CDR3 length is 12 residues. From germline, CDR1 is LNHNV and CDR2 YYDKDF (reference sequence). Trimming took 3 bases from V and 1 from J, leaving 3 bases between them.

This clone came up once. The junction departs from germline at one end; a sequencing error may be responsible. V usage is TRBV2 and J usage is TRBJ2-3, with 10 bases aligning to TRBD2. CDR1 SNHLY and CDR2 FYNNEI come from the germline V gene. The CDR3 loop spans 16 amino acids. For the CDR3, the DNA is TGTACCAGCAGTGAAGGAATAGCGGGGGGCCTAAGCGCGCAGTATTTT. Translating gives CTSSEGIAGGLSAQYF.

The chain carries TRBV27 and TRBJ1-6, with D possibly matching TRBD1 (5 bases). The germline V gene encodes CDR1 MNHEY and CDR2 SMNVEV (reference sequence). This CDR3 has 15 residues. V was trimmed by 4 bases and J by 1 base, leaving 8 bases between them. The CDR3 loop reads CASSSRASYNSPLHF. In nucleotides, the CDR3 is TGTGCCAGCAGTTCCAGGGCATCCTATAATTCACCCCTCCACTTT.

The chain recombines TRBV21-1 with TRBJ1-1; whether TRBD1, the table's D call, matches the DNA was not checked. TRBV21-1 is labeled a pseudogene. CDR3 length: 15 residues. This CDR3 is CASSICGQGLTEAFF. The CDR3 nucleotides read TGTGCCAGCAGCATATGCGGACAGGGACTCACTGAAGCTTTCTTT.

With respect to this clone: Other DNA sequences in this sample translate to the same CDR3. The CDR3 sequence is CASTRTGELFF. The CDR3 DNA reads TGTGCCAGCACCCGTACCGGGGAGCTGTTTTTT. The chain has TRBV12-3 or TRBV12-4 and TRBJ2-2; D is unclear. The length of the CDR3 is 11 residues. V was shortened by 7 bases and J by 5 bases, with 5 bases between the two germline ends.

The rearrangement links TRBV19 to TRBJ1-2; the D gene is possibly TRBD1 (5 bases). V was cut by 7 bases and J by 3 bases, with 12 bases left in between. This CDR3 comprises 13 residues. CDR1 and CDR2 (germline): LNHDA, SQIVND (reference sequence). CDR3 residues: CASTPTEHYGYTF. In DNA form, the CDR3 reads TGTGCCAGTACCCCGACAGAGCACTATGGCTACACCTTC.

The chain carries TRBV29-1 and TRBJ1-4; TRBD1 matches 7 bases. In germline, CDR1 is SQVTM, CDR2 ANQGSEA. J was trimmed by 8 bases and V by 8 bases; bases with no gene match: 11. This CDR3 contains 13 residues. This CDR3 is CSSMTGLGEKLFF. The CDR3 DNA follows: TGCAGCTCAATGACAGGGCTTGGGGAAAAACTGTTTTTT. Full variable domain (outside the CDR3, taken from reference TRBV29-1 and TRBJ1-4): SAVISQKPSRDICQRGTSLTIQCQVDSQVTMMFWYRQQPGQSLTLIATANQGSEATYESGFVIDKFPISRPNLTFSTLTVSNMSPEDSSIYLCSSMTGLGEKLFFGSGTQLSVL.

This clone was counted between two and nine times. The V and J genes are TRBV5-4 and TRBJ1-2; 7 nucleotides agree with TRBD1. Germline CDR1 SGHNT, CDR2 YYREEE (reference sequence). The CDR3 is 15 amino acids. J lost 4 bases, V lost 4 bases, and 10 bases had no gene match. The CDR3 loop reads CASSLGQSDLYGYTF. As DNA, the CDR3 is TGTGCCAGCAGCCTGGGACAGTCCGATCTCTATGGCTACACCTTC.

The chain links TRBV29-1 to TRBJ1-2; 10 bases line up with TRBD1. This CDR3 is 15 amino acids long. V shed 4 bases, J shed 6 bases, and the junction held 11 bases outside the gene matches. Germline values: CDR1 SQVTM, CDR2 ANQGSEA. The CDR3 DNA sequence: TGCAGCGTTGTTTCTGGGACAGGGGTTTATGATGGCTACACCTTC. It is translated as CSVVSGTGVYDGYTF.

This chain connects TRBV6-5 to TRBJ2-7, with TRBD1 matching over 9 bases. Germline-derived CDR1 and CDR2 are MNHEY and SVGAGI. This CDR3 has 15 amino acids. V dropped 6 bases and J dropped 1; count of bases not matched to a gene: 7. CDR3 DNA: TGTGCCAGCAGCCCCTTCGGACAGGGGTCCTACGAGCAGTACTTC. Translating gives CASSPFGQGSYEQYF.

The V gene is TRBV2, the J gene TRBJ2-7, with D tentatively TRBD2 (6 bases). Germline lookup yields CDR1 SNHLY and CDR2 FYNNEI. Between the trimmed V and J ends, which lost 2 bases and 4 bases, there was a span of 12 bases. The CDR3 is made up of 14 amino acids. CDR3 sequence reads: CASSERTMRYEQYF. Written as DNA, the CDR3 is TGTGCCAGCAGTGAAAGGACTATGCGATACGAGCAGTACTTC.

This rearrangement joins TRBV7-6 to TRBJ1-2; TRBD1 aligns across 9 bases. In germline, CDR1 is SGHVS, CDR2 FNYEAQ. The CDR3 has 13 residues. With 5 bases clipped from V and 8 bases from J, the junction kept 6 bases outside the gene matches. The CDR3 nucleotides read TGTGCCAGCAGCATCGGGACAGGGCAGGGCTACACCTTC. It codes for CASSIGTGQGYTF.

The J gene is TRBJ1-1, the V gene TRBV27; D is uncertain. The CDR3 is made up of 14 amino acids. V was shortened by 3 bases and J by 1 base, with 9 bases between the two germline ends. Germline loops: CDR1 MNHEY, CDR2 SMNVEV (reference sequence). CDR3 protein: CASSFGQENTEAFF. The CDR3 DNA follows: TGTGCCAGCAGTTTTGGGCAGGAGAACACTGAAGCTTTCTTT.

This sequence joins TRBV10-1 and TRBJ1-1, with D uncertain. V dropped 3 bases and J dropped 1 base, with 6 bases sitting between them. The length of the CDR3 is 13 residues. From germline, CDR1 is WNHNN and CDR2 SYGVQD (reference sequence). The CDR3 region has the DNA TGCGCCAGCAGTGAATCAGGGAACACTGAAGCTTTCTTT. Protein sequence: CASSESGNTEAFF.

The chain combines TRBV5-1 with TRBJ1-1; D not certain. The CDR3 length is 12 residues. V lost 2 bases and J 8 bases, leaving 10 bases between the germline ends. Germline assignment: CDR1 SGHRS and CDR2 YFSETQ. CDR3 DNA: TGCGCCAGCAGCTTACCCACAACCGAAGCTTTCTTT. It specifies CASSLPTTEAFF.

This clone was found a few times. The chain has TRBV27 and TRBJ1-1; a possible D gene is TRBD1 (5 bases). The CDR3 sequence is 15 residues long. CDR1 and CDR2 (germline): MNHEY, SMNVEV (reference sequence). V was clipped by 4 bases and J by 0 bases, with 12 bases between them. For the CDR3, the DNA is TGTGCCAGCAGTTGGAGTGGGGGGATGAACACTGAAGCTTTCTTT. Protein product: CASSWSGGMNTEAFF.

J is TRBJ1-4 and V is TRBV19, with D unclear. The CDR3 totals 13 residues. Germline V lookup: CDR1 LNHDA, CDR2 SQIVND (reference sequence). V was pared by 8 bases and J by 1 base, with 8 bases between. CDR3 nucleotide sequence: TGTGCCAGTCATTACGGAACTAATGAAAAACTGTTTTTT. The encoded protein is CASHYGTNEKLFF. The entire variable domain, with the rest obtained from reference TRBV19 and TRBJ1-4, is as follows: DGGITQSPKYLFRKEGQNVTLSCEQNLNHDAMYWYRQDPGQGLRLIYYSQIVNDFQKGDIAEGYSVSREKKESFPLTVTSAQKNPTAFYLCASHYGTNEKLFFGSGTQLSVL.

The V call is TRBV9, the J call TRBJ2-5; a weak D match, TRBD1 (7 bases). This CDR3 contains 15 residues. The V end was cut by 0 bases, the J end by 4 bases, with 13 bases between. Germline V gene data show CDR1 as SGDLS and CDR2 as YYNGEE. The chain's CDR3 is CASSVGPGGLETQYF. The CDR3 DNA follows: TGTGCCAGCAGCGTAGGCCCAGGGGGGTTAGAGACCCAGTACTTC.

This clone was seen once. The rearrangement links TRBV13 to TRBJ2-6; 7 bases line up with TRBD1. V was pared by 4 bases and J by 2 bases, with 2 bases of the junction left unmatched. The CDR3 sequence is 15 residues long. The V gene's germline CDR1 is PRHDT and CDR2 FYEKMQ (reference sequence). The CDR3 region has the DNA TGTGCCAGCAGCTCCACAGGGGCTGGGGCCAACGTCCTGACTTTC. As protein: CASSSTGAGANVLTF.

This sequence joins TRBV11-2 and TRBJ2-1; 7 bases fit TRBD1. The CDR3 is 16 amino acids. V shed 3 bases and J 3 bases; nucleotides not matched to a gene: 8. Looked up from germline, CDR1 is SGHAT and CDR2 is FQNNGV. The CDR3 protein is CASSLSDRALYNEQFF. The DNA of the CDR3 is TGTGCCAGCAGCTTGTCCGACAGGGCGCTCTACAATGAGCAGTTCTTC. The full variable domain, in which reference TRBV11-2 and TRBJ2-1 provide the parts outside the CDR3, is EAGVAQSPRYKIIEKRQSVAFWCNPISGHATLYWYQQILGQGPKLLIQFQNNGVVDDSQLPKDRFSAERLKGVDSTLKIQPAKLEDSAVYLCASSLSDRALYNEQFFGPGTRLTVL.

The chain has TRBV4-1 and TRBJ1-2; weak D call: TRBD1 (5 bases). Trimming removed 6 bases at V and 6 bases at J, with 20 bases between. In germline, CDR1 is MGHRA, CDR2 YSYEKL. The CDR3 has 15 amino acids. The DNA of the CDR3 is TGCGCCAGCAGTCCGCTAAGTAGGGGCGCTGATGGCTACACCTTC. Protein: CASSPLSRGADGYTF.

The rearrangement joins TRBV13 to TRBJ1-5; tentative D call: TRBD1 (6 bases). This CDR3 has 16 residues. Germline V gene data show CDR1 as PRHDT and CDR2 as FYEKMQ (reference sequence). Trimming removed 5 bases at V and 0 bases at J, with 14 bases between. The CDR3: CASSRRTAYSNQPQHF. CDR3 sequence (DNA): TGTGCCAGCAGCCGGAGGACAGCTTATAGCAATCAGCCCCAGCATTTT.

The CDR3 bases are TGTGCCAGCAGACTCCGGGACAGGGACAATCAGCCCCAGCATTTT. It codes for CASRLRDRDNQPQHF. The rearrangement joins TRBV28 to TRBJ1-5; 9 positions match TRBD1. V lost 6 bases and J lost 3; bases outside the gene matches: 6. CDR1 MDHEN and CDR2 SYDVKM come from the germline V gene. The CDR3 length is 15 residues. The full variable domain, completed using reference TRBV28 and TRBJ1-5, is DVKVTQSSRYLVKRTGEKVFLECVQDMDHENMFWYRQDPGLGLRLIYFSYDVKMKEKGDIPEGYSVSREKKERFSLILESASTNQTSMYLCASRLRDRDNQPQHFGDGTRLSIL.

CDR3 loop: CASSQDKTQYF. The DNA for the CDR3 is TGCGCCAGCAGCCAAGATAAGACCCAGTACTTC. The chain is built from TRBV4-1 and TRBJ2-5, with unresolved D. The germline V and J ends were trimmed by 0 bases and 6 bases, with 2 bases remaining between them. The CDR3 covers 11 residues. Germline V lookup: CDR1 MGHRA, CDR2 YSYEKL.

The V call is TRBV7-9, the J call TRBJ1-2, with D unresolved. CDR1 SEHNR and CDR2 FQNEAQ come from the germline V gene (reference sequence). The V gene lost 5 bases and the J gene lost 8 bases, with 12 bases spanning the gap. CDR3 length: 12 residues. CDR3 region: CASSQAKWGYTF. CDR3 DNA: TGTGCCAGCAGCCAGGCGAAATGGGGCTACACCTTC.

This clone has a single count. The V gene is TRBV3-1 (or the pseudogene TRBV3-2), the J gene TRBJ2-1; D remains ambiguous. Per the germline V gene, CDR1 is LGHDT and CDR2 is YNNKEL (reference sequence). This CDR3 is 12 amino acids long. Trimming removed 3 bases at V and 4 bases at J, with 4 bases between. CDR3 nucleotide sequence: TGTGCCAGCAGCCAGGAGTACAATGAGCAGTTCTTC. Translated, it gives CASSQEYNEQFF.

The CDR3 loop reads CASSPQSAAGASYEQYF. The CDR3 region has the DNA TGTGCCAGCAGCCCCCAGTCGGCAGCGGGAGCATCCTACGAGCAGTACTTC. The J gene is TRBJ2-7, the V gene TRBV7-8, with TRBD2 matching over 8 bases. The CDR3 runs to 17 residues. The V gene end was trimmed by 5 bases and the J gene end by 1 base; junction bases not matched to a gene: 13. Germline CDR1 and CDR2: SGHVS and FQNEAQ.

Comment on this clone: The sample contains more than one DNA sequence encoding this CDR3. The chain carries TRBV5-1 and TRBJ1-2, with 7 bases fitting TRBD1. J was trimmed by 5 bases and V by 0 bases; bases with no gene match: 4. The CDR3 contains 14 residues. Germline CDR1 and CDR2: SGHRS and YFSETQ. The CDR3 loop reads CASSLEGQEYGYTF. CDR3 nucleotide sequence: TGCGCCAGCAGCTTGGAAGGACAGGAGTATGGCTACACCTTC.

The chain links TRBV4-1 to TRBJ2-5; D unresolved. V was clipped by 1 base and J by 4 bases, with 10 bases between them. Germline CDR1 and CDR2: MGHRA and YSYEKL. The CDR3 is 14 amino acids. In nucleotides, the CDR3 is TGCGCCAGCAGCCAAGGTGCGTTCCGAGAGACCCAGTACTTC. Its translation: CASSQGAFRETQYF.